This T cell receptor (beta chain) was recorded in a study of T cell responses to AZD1222 COVID-19 vaccine. Method: immunoSEQ multiplex PCR; TCRdb's copy keeps in-frame clones and lacks some. The sample includes 98,000 or so clones, over 90% of them seen just once. On this clone itself: Antigen unknown.

Points from the study as a whole: Nearly half of unique spike-specific TCRs reportedly avoided B.1.351 and B.1.1.7 mutated regions.

Germline V gives CDR1 LGHDT, CDR2 YNNKEL (reference sequence). This CDR3 contains 13 residues. V lost 6 bases, J lost 4 bases, and 12 bases lay in between. The sample in question was peripheral blood, obtained on day 0 of AZD1222 vaccination. The chain combines TRBV3-1 (or the pseudogene TRBV3-2) with TRBJ1-1, with D uncertain. The clonotype was recovered from an adult in good health. This CDR3 reads CASSLSGGTEAFF. In DNA, the CDR3 is TGTGCCAGCAGTCTTTCGGGAGGCACTGAAGCTTTCTTT.